These T cell receptor beta chains were read from a single sample in a study of cytomegalovirus exposure and HLA in healthy donors. Only in-frame clones appear in the TCRdb table, and some are missing; sequencing was by immunoSEQ multiplex PCR. Of roughly 150,000 clones in the sample, roughly 80% are singletons; the top ten hold about 13%. The source material was PBMCs. These receptors were collected from a man in his forties in good health and CMV-seropositive. CDR3s include the opening cysteine and the closing phenylalanine or tryptophan. The D gene is left open where the match is weak. Clone size is not always given. Where it is, it says once, few, many or a class for expanded clones.

d_gene: TRBD2; abundance: -; v_gene: TRBV19; j_gene: TRBJ2-4; CDR3aa: CASRPAGGKNIQYF; CDR3nt: TGTGCCAGTAGACCGGCGGGAGGAAAAAACATTCAGTACTTC
d_gene: -; abundance: -; v_gene: TRBV18; j_gene: TRBJ2-4; CDR3aa: CASSPAQGIAKNIQYF; CDR3nt: TGTGCCAGCTCACCCGCTCAGGGAATAGCCAAAAACATTCAGTACTTC
d_gene: -; abundance: -; v_gene: TRBV6-6; j_gene: TRBJ1-2; CDR3aa: CASSYRGGNYGYTF; CDR3nt: TGTGCCAGCAGTTACCGGGGAGGGAACTATGGCTACACCTTC
d_gene: TRBD1; abundance: -; v_gene: TRBV6-5; j_gene: TRBJ1-2; CDR3aa: CASSSGGNYGYTF; CDR3nt: TGTGCCAGCAGCTCAGGGGGCAACTATGGCTACACCTTC
d_gene: TRBD2; abundance: -; v_gene: TRBV10-3; j_gene: TRBJ2-1; CDR3aa: CAISLAGGNNEQFF; CDR3nt: TGTGCCATCTCGCTAGCGGGAGGGAACAATGAGCAGTTCTTC
d_gene: -; abundance: few; v_gene: TRBV29-1; j_gene: TRBJ2-7; CDR3aa: CSFRIAPADEQYF; CDR3nt: TGCAGCTTCCGGATCGCGCCGGCGGACGAGCAGTACTTC
d_gene: -; abundance: -; v_gene: TRBV7-2; j_gene: TRBJ2-7; CDR3aa: CASSRTTGDYEQYF; CDR3nt: TGTGCCAGCAGCCGGACTACAGGGGACTACGAGCAGTACTTC
d_gene: TRBD1; abundance: -; v_gene: TRBV28; j_gene: TRBJ1-2; CDR3aa: CASSTGQGDGYTF; CDR3nt: TGTGCCAGCAGCACCGGACAGGGTGATGGCTACACCTTC
d_gene: -; abundance: -; v_gene: TRBV19; j_gene: TRBJ2-7; CDR3aa: CASSLNQGYEQYF; CDR3nt: TGTGCCAGTAGTCTAAACCAGGGGTACGAGCAGTACTTC
d_gene: -; abundance: -; v_gene: TRBV28; j_gene: TRBJ2-7; CDR3aa: CASSLTEAAYEQYF; CDR3nt: TGTGCCAGCAGTTTAACCGAGGCCGCCTACGAGCAGTACTTC
d_gene: TRBD1; abundance: -; v_gene: TRBV2; j_gene: TRBJ1-5; CDR3aa: CASSASVDRAQPQHF; CDR3nt: TGTGCCAGCAGTGCCTCGGTTGACAGGGCCCAGCCCCAGCATTTT
d_gene: -; abundance: -; v_gene: TRBV5-1; j_gene: TRBJ2-4; CDR3aa: CASSPTWISFSAKNIQYF; CDR3nt: TGCGCCAGCAGCCCGACATGGATCTCCTTCTCAGCCAAAAACATTCAGTACTTC
d_gene: TRBD1; abundance: -; v_gene: TRBV7-2; j_gene: TRBJ2-5; CDR3aa: CASSTPPLPQGGETQYF; CDR3nt: TGTGCCAGCAGCACCCCGCCTCTGCCACAGGGGGGAGAGACCCAGTACTTC
d_gene: TRBD2; abundance: -; v_gene: TRBV5-4; j_gene: TRBJ2-5; CDR3aa: CASSGLAGETQYF; CDR3nt: TGTGCCAGCAGTGGACTAGCGGGGGAGACCCAGTACTTC
d_gene: -; abundance: -; v_gene: TRBV10-3; j_gene: TRBJ1-1; CDR3aa: CAIGVVGEAEAFF; CDR3nt: TGTGCCATCGGAGTAGTGGGGGAGGCTGAAGCTTTCTTT
d_gene: TRBD1; abundance: -; v_gene: TRBV6-5; j_gene: TRBJ2-1; CDR3aa: CASSWDSSYNEQFF; CDR3nt: TGTGCCAGCAGTTGGGACAGCTCCTACAATGAGCAGTTCTTC
d_gene: -; abundance: -; v_gene: TRBV28; j_gene: TRBJ1-6; CDR3aa: CATGRGDSPLHF; CDR3nt: TGTGCCACCGGCCGGGGGGACTCACCCCTCCACTTT
d_gene: TRBD1; abundance: -; v_gene: TRBV28; j_gene: TRBJ1-2; CDR3aa: CATWDRAARGYTF; CDR3nt: TGTGCCACCTGGGACAGGGCAGCGCGTGGCTACACCTTC
d_gene: TRBD1; abundance: -; v_gene: TRBV28; j_gene: TRBJ1-3; CDR3aa: CASSSGQLSGNTIYF; CDR3nt: TGTGCCAGCAGCTCGGGACAGCTCTCTGGAAACACCATATATTTT